This T cell receptor beta chain was sequenced during a study of technical replicates of blood from a few donors. This CDR3 is 12 amino acids long. The germline gives CDR1 LNHDA, CDR2 SQIVND (reference sequence). Trimming stripped 5 bases from V and 8 bases from J, with 12 bases between. Clones were sequenced by immunoSEQ multiplex PCR, and TCRdb holds only the in-frame ones, with some missing. The sample contains tens of thousands of clones, about 94% of which appear only once. The chain employs TRBV19 and TRBJ1-2, with D hard to call. The sequenced material came from PBMCs. The receptor was isolated from a human donor in good health. Some clones in this sample may be carry-over from other donors' samples. The CDR3 region has the DNA TGTGCCAGTAGTTCCAGGCTTGGAGGCTACACCTTC. Its translation is CASSSRLGGYTF.